The sequence of this TCR beta chain was determined in a study of cytomegalovirus exposure and HLA in healthy donors. Primers for the PCR totalled 60 Vbeta and 13 Jbeta. Profiling relied on immunoSEQ multiplex PCR, and the TCRdb table lists in-frame clones only, not all of them. This table has approximately 130,000 clones, roughly 82% appearing once. Per germline, CDR1 MNHNY and CDR2 SVGAGI (reference sequence). V was clipped by 0 bases and J by 6 bases; unmatched bases: 7. The CDR3 length is 16 residues. To note about this clone: What it recognizes is unknown.

Study observations and caveats: In a later analysis, an Asian-associated ancestry cluster reportedly showed fewer N-insertions than the approximately 660-donor mean. In a later analysis, DRB1 alleles had the most associated TCRs; HLA-C alleles the fewest. Some segments of the V type, notably TRBV6-2 and TRBV6-3, were excluded as indistinguishable.

The sample comprised PBMCs. This chain links TRBV6-6 with TRBJ2-3; 9 bases map to TRBD2. The sequence was obtained from a man aged 50 to 59 in good health and CMV-seronegative. CDR3 DNA sequence: TGTGCCAGCAGTTACTCCTATAGCGGGGGTGGGGATACGCAGTATTTT. Protein: CASSYSYSGGGDTQYF.